The entry below gives a single T cell receptor beta chain sequence along with its context. Antigen: not known. The sample belongs to a study of T cell responses to AZD1222 COVID-19 vaccine. The assay was immunoSEQ multiplex PCR, and TCRdb's table has in-frame clones only and misses some. The profile covers 150,000 to 200,000 clones, with around nine tenths appearing a single time and about 2.8% taken by the ten largest. Germline V gives CDR1 MNHEY, CDR2 SMNVEV (reference sequence). The ends lost 3 bases at V and 5 bases at J; junction bases unmatched: 5. The CDR3 is 16 residues long. The study, taken as a whole, reports: Regions 160-218 and 743-854 held dominance among vaccine-associated CD4 TCRs, which spanned spike.

J is TRBJ2-1 and V is TRBV27; 12 bases are shared with TRBD1. The TCR comes from an adult in good health. The sequencing used peripheral blood, collected on day 0 of AZD1222 vaccination. The CDR3 DNA reads TGTGCCAGCAGTTTGTTGGGACAGGGGGCGGACAATGAGCAGTTCTTC. This sequence encodes CASSLLGQGADNEQFF.